The rows below give T cell receptor beta chains drawn from one sample of a study of PD-1 blockade in classical Hodgkin lymphoma. Produced via immunoSEQ multiplex PCR; TCRdb's table is partial and in-frame only. The data contain about 150,000 clones, just under 80% of them singletons. The source material was peripheral blood mononuclear cells (PBMCs), sampled before the second cycle of nivolumab. The receptor set was obtained from a human donor with classical Hodgkin lymphoma. Both conserved end residues are part of each CDR3. D genes are given only for firm matches. Rows give clone size only sometimes, using once, few, many, or a class for an expanded clone.

-	TRBV20-1	-	11	TRBJ1-1	CSATNTVEAFF	TGCAGTGCTACGAACACAGTTGAAGCTTTCTTT
-	TRBV13	-	14	TRBJ2-7	CASSLGRGTYEQYF	TGTGCCAGCAGCTTGGGCAGGGGTACCTACGAGCAGTACTTC
TRBD2	TRBV6-5	-	13	TRBJ2-1	CASSRLAGNEQFF	TGTGCCAGCAGCCGACTAGCGGGAAATGAGCAGTTCTTC
TRBD1	TRBV7-9	once	14	TRBJ1-4	CASSPGQGGEKLFF	TGTGCCAGCAGCCCCGGACAGGGTGGCGAAAAACTGTTTTTT
-	TRBV5-1	-	15	TRBJ2-1	CASTYGYERGNEQFF	TGCGCCAGCACCTACGGGTATGAGCGCGGCAATGAGCAGTTCTTC
-	TRBV5-4	-	15	TRBJ1-2	CASSSRRESVYGYTF	TGTGCCAGCAGCTCGAGGAGGGAGAGCGTTTATGGCTACACCTTC
-	TRBV19	-	12	TRBJ2-7	CAKKRGPYEQYF	TGTGCCAAAAAAAGGGGACCCTACGAGCAGTACTTC
-	TRBV2	-	15	TRBJ2-3	CASTLGFIGTDTQYF	TGTGCCAGCACTCTGGGATTTATAGGCACAGATACGCAGTATTTT
TRBD1	TRBV11-1	-	16	TRBJ2-5	CASSPFTGGLWETQYF	TGTGCCAGCAGCCCATTCACAGGGGGGCTTTGGGAGACCCAGTACTTC
-	TRBV18	-	18	TRBJ1-6	CASSPPTGMSSYNSPLHF	TGTGCCAGCTCACCACCGACCGGAATGAGCTCCTATAATTCACCCCTCCACTTT
-	TRBV2	few	13	TRBJ2-1	CASSSQGGNEQFF	TGTGCCAGTTCGTCCCAAGGAGGCAATGAGCAGTTCTTC
-	TRBV6-5	-	15	TRBJ1-4	CASSLHGLGGEKLFF	TGTGCCAGCAGTCTTCATGGGCTTGGCGGTGAAAAACTGTTTTTT
-	TRBV5-1	-	14	TRBJ1-2	CASSLAGQPYGYTF	TGCGCCAGCAGCTTGGCGGGGCAGCCCTATGGCTACACCTTC
-	TRBV6-4	-	13	TRBJ2-3	CASRETGRDTQYF	TGTGCCAGCAGGGAGACAGGCAGGGATACGCAGTATTTT
TRBD2	TRBV2	-	15	TRBJ2-1	CASSDGLAGVDEQFF	TGTGCCAGCAGCGACGGACTAGCGGGAGTGGATGAGCAGTTCTTC
-	TRBV7-8	-	13	TRBJ1-1	CASSLSRDTEAFF	TGTGCCAGCAGCTTAAGCAGGGACACTGAAGCTTTCTTT
-	TRBV15	-	15	TRBJ1-5	CATSSHRVINQPQHF	TGTGCCACCAGCAGCCACAGGGTTATCAATCAGCCCCAGCATTTT
-	TRBV5-6	few	14	TRBJ1-2	CASSLAVRRYGYTF	TGTGCCAGCAGCTTGGCGGTAAGACGGTATGGCTACACCTTC
-	TRBV7-9	-	15	TRBJ2-1	CASRFIPSPYDEQFF	TGTGCCAGCAGATTTATACCCTCCCCTTACGATGAGCAGTTCTTC
-	TRBV5-6	few	11	TRBJ2-5	CASSLWETQYF	TGTGCCAGCAGCTTGTGGGAGACCCAGTACTTC
TRBD1	TRBV6-1	-	14	TRBJ1-1	CASSGTGVNTEAFF	TGTGCCAGCAGTGGGACAGGGGTGAACACTGAAGCTTTCTTT
-	TRBV7-9	-	13	TRBJ2-1	CASSFGGRNEQFF	TGTGCCAGCAGCTTCGGGGGGCGCAATGAGCAGTTCTTC
-	TRBV27	-	17	TRBJ2-1	CASSPSGSFGAGHEQFF	TGTGCCAGCAGTCCCTCAGGGTCTTTCGGCGCCGGACATGAGCAGTTCTTC
-	TRBV5-1	-	12	TRBJ2-1	CASSLDLNEQFF	TGCGCCAGCAGCTTGGACCTTAATGAGCAGTTCTTC
-	TRBV28	few	15	TRBJ1-2	CASSLGAGNHYGYTF	TGTGCCAGCAGCCTAGGGGCTGGGAATCACTATGGCTACACCTTC
-	TRBV13	-	15	TRBJ1-2	CASSPGGSLAFGYTF	TGTGCCAGCAGCCCCGGGGGGTCCCTTGCTTTCGGCTACACCTTC
TRBD1	TRBV6-5	-	15	TRBJ1-4	CASSYYRGFNEKLFF	TGTGCCAGCAGTTACTACAGGGGTTTTAATGAAAAACTGTTTTTT
-	TRBV5-1	-	15	TRBJ2-1	CASSLNSGSYNEQFF	TGCGCCAGCAGCTTGAACAGCGGCTCCTACAATGAGCAGTTCTTC
-	TRBV6-5	-	14	TRBJ2-7	CASSPNRDAYEQYF	TGTGCCAGCAGCCCCAACCGGGACGCCTACGAGCAGTACTTC
-	TRBV5-1	-	15	TRBJ2-4	CASSAGTPGGNIQYF	TGCGCCAGCAGCGCGGGGACCCCCGGTGGGAACATTCAGTACTTC
-	TRBV7-3	-	18	TRBJ2-1	CASSLTFDPDRLYNEQFF	TGTGCCAGCAGCTTAACGTTCGACCCGGACCGGCTATACAATGAGCAGTTCTTC
-	TRBV2	few	14	TRBJ1-3	CASSPTGSGNTIYF	TGTGCCAGCAGCCCAACAGGCTCTGGAAACACCATATATTTT
-	TRBV9	-	16	TRBJ2-7	CASSVDYRDGAYEQYF	TGTGCCAGCAGCGTAGATTACCGGGACGGAGCCTACGAGCAGTACTTC
-	TRBV6-1	-	13	TRBJ1-2	CASSVADNYGYTF	TGTGCCAGCAGTGTCGCTGACAACTATGGCTACACCTTC
TRBD1	TRBV6-4	-	16	TRBJ2-2	CASLRGQGAMGGELFF	TGTGCCAGTTTAAGGGGGCAGGGGGCAATGGGCGGGGAGCTGTTTTTT
TRBD2	TRBV7-6	-	16	TRBJ2-1	CASSLARGGIYNEQFF	TGTGCCAGCAGCTTAGCTCGGGGGGGAATCTACAATGAGCAGTTCTTC
TRBD1	TRBV28	-	17	TRBJ2-7	CASSAGHLGQGDYEQYF	TGTGCCAGCAGTGCAGGCCACCTCGGACAGGGCGACTACGAGCAGTACTTC
-	TRBV28	-	14	TRBJ1-2	CASSLMADNYGYTF	TGTGCCAGCAGTTTAATGGCAGATAACTATGGCTACACCTTC
TRBD1	TRBV6-6	once	16	TRBJ1-4	CASSLRTGTGLEKLFF	TGTGCCAGCAGTTTAAGGACCGGGACAGGGTTGGAAAAACTGTTTTTT
-	TRBV2	many	11	TRBJ2-1	CASSEVSEQFF	TGTGCCAGCAGTGAAGTGTCGGAGCAGTTCTTC
TRBD1	TRBV6-1	-	13	TRBJ1-1	CASSEHRGTEAFF	TGTGCCAGCAGTGAACACAGGGGCACTGAAGCTTTCTTT
TRBD2	TRBV6-5	-	13	TRBJ2-7	CAIASGGAYEQYF	TGTGCCATCGCTAGCGGGGGAGCCTACGAGCAGTACTTC
TRBD1	TRBV25-1	-	14	TRBJ1-2	CASSESRDRVCYTF	TGTGCCAGCAGTGAATCTCGGGACAGAGTTTGCTACACCTTC
-	TRBV2	-	16	TRBJ2-1	CASSLVRLLVYNEQFF	TGTGCCAGCAGTCTTGTTAGGCTACTGGTATACAATGAGCAGTTCTTC
TRBD2	TRBV5-4	-	15	TRBJ2-1	CASSLETGGWNEQFF	TGTGCCAGCAGCTTGGAGACGGGAGGGTGGAATGAGCAGTTCTTC
-	TRBV7-2	-	14	TRBJ2-5	CASSRWGGEETQYF	TGTGCCAGCAGCCGCTGGGGGGGCGAAGAGACCCAGTACTTC
TRBD1	TRBV6-6	-	15	TRBJ2-2	CASQYGTGATGELFF	TGTGCCAGCCAATACGGGACAGGGGCCACCGGGGAGCTGTTTTTT
TRBD2	TRBV10-3	-	15	TRBJ2-1	CAISEGSGGGNEQFF	TGTGCCATCAGTGAAGGTAGCGGGGGGGGCAATGAGCAGTTCTTC
-	TRBV7-8	-	14	TRBJ2-4	CASSLNRAKNIQYF	TGTGCCAGCAGCTTAAACAGGGCCAAAAACATTCAGTACTTC
-	TRBV6-5	-	14	TRBJ1-2	CASSNFDRRDGYTF	TGTGCCAGCAGTAACTTCGACAGGCGAGATGGCTACACCTTC
TRBD2	TRBV14	-	20	TRBJ2-1	CASSPDHKRTGTSYENEQFF	TGTGCCAGCAGCCCAGACCACAAAAGGACCGGGACTAGCTATGAGAATGAGCAGTTCTTC
-	TRBV5-4	few	13	TRBJ1-3	CASSLMGGKTIYF	TGTGCCAGCAGCTTGATGGGGGGCAAGACCATATATTTT
TRBD1	TRBV6-5	-	14	TRBJ1-2	CASSFRQGADGYTF	TGTGCCAGCAGTTTTCGACAGGGGGCGGATGGCTACACCTTC
-	TRBV5-1	once	14	TRBJ1-1	CASSLGQANTEAFF	TGCGCCAGCAGCTTGGGACAGGCGAACACTGAAGCTTTCTTT
-	TRBV5-1	-	14	TRBJ2-1	CASSFSGDYNEQFF	TGCGCCAGCAGCTTTAGTGGGGATTACAATGAGCAGTTCTTC
-	TRBV28	-	15	TRBJ2-3	CASSPIVWGADTQYF	TGTGCCAGCAGCCCCATCGTATGGGGGGCAGATACGCAGTATTTT
-	TRBV5-1	-	16	TRBJ2-2	CASSLGMGSDTGELFF	TGCGCCAGCAGCTTGGGGATGGGATCGGACACCGGGGAGCTGTTTTTT